Sequencing of this TCR beta chain was carried out in a study of CD8 T cells in ankylosing spondylitis. General study results and limits: There was a TCR beta motif, made of 7 to 9 highly homologous variants, that appeared characteristic of ankylosing spondylitis blood. Disease-associated clones were CD8+ and fairly uncommon in peripheral blood.

Scientists made TCR beta libraries using quantitative 5'-RACE with molecular barcodes. TCRdb passed the 5' RACE reads through MiXCR, listing each CDR3 protein once. This table holds 200,000 to 250,000 distinct CDR3 sequences, roughly 18% found once. Comment on this clonotype: Its specificity is unknown.

Input material: blood, either unsorted or a sorted T cell fraction (not recorded which). The clonotype comes from a male donor with ankylosing spondylitis.

As DNA, the CDR3 is TGCGCCAGCAGCCCCCTAGGAGCCTACGAGCAGTACTTC. It codes for CASSPLGAYEQYF. The chain employs TRBV5-1 and TRBJ2-7; D gene ambiguous. The CDR3 is 13 amino acids. Between the trimmed V and J ends, which lost 4 bases and 2 bases, there was a span of 10 bases. Germline assignment: CDR1 SGHRS and CDR2 YFSETQ.